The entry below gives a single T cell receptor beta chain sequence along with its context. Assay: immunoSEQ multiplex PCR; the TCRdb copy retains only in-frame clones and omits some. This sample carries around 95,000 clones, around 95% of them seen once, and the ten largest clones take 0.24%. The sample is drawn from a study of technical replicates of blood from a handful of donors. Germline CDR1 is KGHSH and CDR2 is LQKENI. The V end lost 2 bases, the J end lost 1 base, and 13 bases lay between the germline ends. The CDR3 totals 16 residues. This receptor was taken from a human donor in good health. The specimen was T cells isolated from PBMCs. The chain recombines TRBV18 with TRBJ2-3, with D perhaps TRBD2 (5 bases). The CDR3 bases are TGTGCCAGCTCACCATACGACTTCGGGGGCACAGATACGCAGTATTTT. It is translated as CASSPYDFGGTDTQYF.